The rows below give T cell receptor beta chains drawn from one sample of a study of shared clonotypes between healthy human individuals. Generated by immunoSEQ multiplex PCR, the TCRdb table keeps only in-frame clones and is missing some. The profile shows approximately 2,000,000 clones, roughly 95% of them singletons. The sequencing input was naive CD8+ T cells from PBMCs. The receptors stem from a young man in good health. Some clones in this sample may be carry-over from other donors' samples. Both conserved end residues are part of each CDR3. Fields, in order: V gene, D gene, J gene, clone size, CDR3 protein, CDR3 DNA. The D gene is left open where the match is weak. Rows may omit the clone size; those that give it use once, few, many or a size class.

>TRBV4-3|TRBD2|TRBJ2-7|.
CASSHSLAGGYEQYF
TGCGCCAGCAGCCACTCTCTAGCGGGGGGATACGAGCAGTACTTC
>TRBV27|TRBD1|TRBJ1-1|.
CASSQETGMVTEAFF
TGTGCCAGCAGTCAGGAGACAGGGATGGTCACTGAAGCTTTCTTT
>TRBV29-1|.|TRBJ2-7|.
CSVVDGPLYEQYF
TGCAGCGTTGTAGATGGGCCCCTCTACGAGCAGTACTTC
>TRBV28|.|TRBJ1-2|once
CASSLYRVLNYGYTF
TGTGCCAGCAGTTTGTACAGGGTTTTGAACTATGGCTACACCTTC
>TRBV5-1|.|TRBJ2-7|.
CASSGGRHEQYF
TGCGCCAGCAGCGGGGGGCGCCACGAGCAGTACTTC
>TRBV9|.|TRBJ2-1|.
CASSVTDGGEQFF
TGTGCCAGCAGCGTAACAGATGGGGGTGAGCAGTTCTTC
>TRBV2|TRBD2|TRBJ2-5|.
CASSELRLAGQETQYF
TGTGCCAGCAGTGAACTCCGTCTAGCGGGACAAGAGACCCAGTACTTC
>TRBV10-2|TRBD1|TRBJ2-7|once
CASIDQGQGDEQYF
TGCGCCAGCATAGATCAGGGACAGGGGGACGAGCAGTACTTC
>TRBV5-1|TRBD2|TRBJ2-7|.
CASRGLAGHYEQYF
TGCGCCAGCAGGGGACTAGCGGGTCACTACGAGCAGTACTTC
>TRBV29-1|.|TRBJ1-5|.
CGVDGGAGQPQHF
TGCGGCGTTGACGGAGGGGCCGGTCAGCCCCAGCATTTT
>TRBV28|TRBD2|TRBJ2-7|.
CASSFDSGLGGGTSSYEQYF
TGTGCCAGCAGTTTTGATTCGGGGTTAGGTGGCGGGACTAGCTCCTACGAGCAGTACTTC
>TRBV19|TRBD1|TRBJ1-2|.
CASSPGTGNYGYTF
TGTGCCAGTAGTCCCGGGACAGGGAACTATGGCTACACCTTC
>TRBV7-9|.|TRBJ1-2|few
CAINGFPGGYTF
TGTGCCATCAACGGCTTCCCTGGCGGCTACACCTTC
>TRBV11-1|.|TRBJ1-1|.
CASSTQEKEDTEAFF
TGTGCCAGCAGCACCCAGGAAAAGGAGGACACTGAAGCTTTCTTT
>TRBV5-1|.|TRBJ2-7|.
CASRSELVSSYEQYF
TGCGCCAGCAGATCGGAACTAGTTAGCTCCTACGAGCAGTACTTC
>TRBV28|.|TRBJ1-5|.
CASSLLGLRSNQPQHF
TGTGCCAGCAGTTTATTGGGACTCCGTAGCAATCAGCCCCAGCATTTT
>TRBV7-2|.|TRBJ2-7|.
CASSFWGWGGTYEQYF
TGTGCCAGCAGCTTTTGGGGGTGGGGAGGCACCTACGAGCAGTACTTC
>TRBV5-6|.|TRBJ1-1|.
CATQTGRTEAFF
TGTGCCACCCAAACAGGGAGGACTGAAGCTTTCTTT
>TRBV7-9|TRBD2|TRBJ2-7|.
CASSTQLAGGPYEQYF
TGTGCCAGCAGCACCCAATTAGCGGGAGGTCCCTACGAGCAGTACTTC
>TRBV19|.|TRBJ1-4|.
CASTHLQWDPLRTNEKLFF
TGTGCCAGTACCCACCTACAATGGGACCCCCTGCGAACTAATGAAAAACTGTTTTTT
>TRBV27|.|TRBJ2-1|.
CASSFGPSSYNEQFF
TGTGCCAGCAGTTTCGGGCCGAGCTCCTACAATGAGCAGTTCTTC
>TRBV28|TRBD1|TRBJ2-1|.
CASRKGQIINEQFF
TGTGCCAGCAGGAAGGGACAGATAATCAATGAGCAGTTCTTC
>TRBV7-3|.|TRBJ2-7|.
CASSLFNGPSYEQYF
TGTGCCAGCAGCTTATTCAACGGACCGAGCTACGAGCAGTACTTC
>TRBV27|.|TRBJ2-7|.
CASSPGGEQYF
TGTGCCAGCAGTCCTGGGGGCGAGCAGTACTTC
>TRBV25-1|.|TRBJ1-1|few
CASSPDEEAFF
TGTGCCAGCAGTCCGGACGAAGAAGCTTTCTTT
>TRBV28|.|TRBJ1-5|.
CASSFHDGWREQPQHF
TGTGCCAGCAGTTTTCACGACGGGTGGAGGGAACAGCCCCAGCATTTT
>TRBV11-2|.|TRBJ2-1|.
CASSLVRGRFYNEQFF
TGTGCCAGCAGCTTAGTCCGGGGGCGATTCTACAATGAGCAGTTCTTC
>TRBV15|TRBD1|TRBJ1-3|.
CATTSTGDGNTIYF
TGTGCCACCACCAGTACAGGGGACGGAAACACCATATATTTT
>TRBV27|.|TRBJ2-1|.
CASSPSWSLGEQFF
TGTGCCAGCAGTCCTTCTTGGTCTCTCGGTGAGCAGTTCTTC
>TRBV7-3|TRBD1|TRBJ1-2|.
CASSFGTGFGYTF
TGTGCCAGCAGCTTCGGGACAGGGTTCGGCTACACCTTC
>TRBV10-3|TRBD2|TRBJ2-1|.
CAISESLAGERYEQFF
TGTGCCATCAGTGAATCCCTAGCGGGAGAAAGGTATGAGCAGTTCTTC
>TRBV6-5|TRBD1|TRBJ2-5|.
CASSWGQGWETQYF
TGTGCCAGCAGTTGGGGACAGGGCTGGGAGACCCAGTACTTC
>TRBV30|.|TRBJ2-2|.
CAWSLGISGELFF
TGTGCCTGGAGCCTGGGGATCTCCGGGGAGCTGTTTTTT
>TRBV4-1|.|TRBJ2-1|once
CASSQVASPKVGEQFF
TGCGCCAGCAGCCAAGTGGCTTCTCCGAAGGTGGGTGAGCAGTTCTTC
>TRBV29-1|.|TRBJ1-1|.
CSAVRDLNTEAFF
TGCAGCGCCGTAAGGGACCTGAACACTGAAGCTTTCTTT
>TRBV6-5|.|TRBJ1-2|.
CASSYFRNYGYTF
TGTGCCAGCAGTTACTTCCGGAACTATGGCTACACCTTC
>TRBV9|.|TRBJ2-1|.
CASSREPGLWYNEQFF
TGTGCCAGCAGCCGTGAACCGGGACTGTGGTACAATGAGCAGTTCTTC
>TRBV10-1|TRBD2|TRBJ2-7|.
CASSAGGEHYEQYF
TGCGCCAGCAGTGCCGGGGGGGAGCACTACGAGCAGTACTTC
>TRBV10-2|TRBD2|TRBJ2-5|.
CASSESSGRWRETQYF
TGCGCCAGCAGTGAGTCTAGCGGGAGGTGGCGAGAGACCCAGTACTTC
>TRBV7-9|TRBD1|TRBJ1-4|.
CASSPKGQGAEKLFF
TGTGCCAGCAGCCCGAAGGGACAGGGGGCGGAAAAACTGTTTTTT
>TRBV7-2|TRBD2|TRBJ2-1|.
CASSPGLAGVEQFF
TGTGCCAGCAGCCCGGGACTAGCGGGAGTTGAGCAGTTCTTC
>TRBV19|TRBD1|TRBJ2-3|.
CATTVPDRGPHTQYF
TGTGCCACAACCGTCCCGGACAGGGGCCCACATACGCAGTATTTT
>TRBV2|TRBD2|TRBJ2-3|once
CASSDAGGPGTQYF
TGTGCCAGCAGTGATGCGGGAGGGCCGGGAACGCAGTATTTT
>TRBV6-1|TRBD2|TRBJ2-1|.
CASKAGGYNEQFF
TGTGCCAGCAAGGCGGGAGGATACAATGAGCAGTTCTTC
>TRBV11-2|.|TRBJ2-1|.
CASSLAGNSYNEQFF
TGTGCCAGCAGCTTGGCGGGAAATTCCTACAATGAGCAGTTCTTC
>TRBV19|.|TRBJ1-2|.
CASSIRGNYGYTF
TGTGCCAGTAGTATAAGGGGGAACTATGGCTACACCTTC
>TRBV14|TRBD2|TRBJ2-1|.
CASSQEELRGLTSGRIVSGEQFF
TGTGCCAGCAGCCAAGAAGAACTGCGGGGACTGACTAGCGGGAGGATCGTGTCGGGGGAGCAGTTCTTC
>TRBV27|TRBD2|TRBJ2-1|.
CASSWRGYNEQFF
TGTGCCAGCAGTTGGCGGGGGTACAATGAGCAGTTCTTC
>TRBV11-2|TRBD2|TRBJ2-7|.
CASSFPGTSGTNEQYF
TGTGCCAGCAGTTTCCCCGGGACTAGCGGGACTAACGAGCAGTACTTC
>TRBV28|.|TRBJ1-4|.
CASSTVATNEKLFF
TGTGCCAGCAGCACAGTGGCAACTAATGAAAAACTGTTTTTT